The entry below describes one T cell receptor beta chain. What it binds is unknown. The CDR3 runs to 14 residues. V gave up 6 bases and J gave up 4 bases; unmatched junction bases: 6. Germline V gene lookup returns CDR1 SGHDN and CDR2 FVKESK. This record comes from a study of cytomegalovirus exposure and HLA in healthy donors. In the study overall: An early data release held approximately 85 million unique TCRs from HLA-typed donors. Study-wide points: Most TCRs appeared rarely, but some public TCRs recurred in many donors. A cluster of highly shared sequence variants was likely a sequencing artifact. The study recorded 150 to 200 TCR beta chains that were cytomegalovirus-associated.

Primers: 60 Vbeta forward and 13 Jbeta reverse. Clones were sequenced by immunoSEQ multiplex PCR, and TCRdb holds only the in-frame ones, with some missing. The sample records under 200,000 clones, around two thirds being singletons. Sequenced: PBMCs. The J gene is TRBJ2-5, the V gene TRBV14; the match to TRBD1 covers 9 bases. This sequence was found in a man aged 35-49 years in good health and CMV-seronegative. CDR3 in amino acids: CASRRTGGGETQYF. Here the CDR3 DNA reads TGTGCCAGCAGACGTACAGGGGGCGGAGAGACCCAGTACTTC. Based on the CDR3 plus reference TRBV14 and TRBJ2-5, the full variable domain is EAGVTQFPSHSVIEKGQTVTLRCDPISGHDNLYWYRRVMGKEIKFLLHFVKESKQDESGMPNNRFLAERTGGTYSTLKVQPAELEDSGVYFCASRRTGGGETQYFGPGTRLLVL.